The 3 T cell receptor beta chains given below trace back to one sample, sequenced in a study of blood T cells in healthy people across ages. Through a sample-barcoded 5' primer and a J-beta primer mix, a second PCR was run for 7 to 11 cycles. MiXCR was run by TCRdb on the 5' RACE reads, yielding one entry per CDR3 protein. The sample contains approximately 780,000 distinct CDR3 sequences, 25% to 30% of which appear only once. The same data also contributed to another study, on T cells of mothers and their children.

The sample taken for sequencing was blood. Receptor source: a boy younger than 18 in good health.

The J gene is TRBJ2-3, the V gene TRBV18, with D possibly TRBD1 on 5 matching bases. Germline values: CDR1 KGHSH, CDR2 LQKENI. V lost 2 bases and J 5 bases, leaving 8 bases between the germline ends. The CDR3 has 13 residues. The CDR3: CASSPGAGDTQYF. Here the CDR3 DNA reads TGTGCCAGCTCACCAGGGGCAGGAGATACGCAGTATTTT.

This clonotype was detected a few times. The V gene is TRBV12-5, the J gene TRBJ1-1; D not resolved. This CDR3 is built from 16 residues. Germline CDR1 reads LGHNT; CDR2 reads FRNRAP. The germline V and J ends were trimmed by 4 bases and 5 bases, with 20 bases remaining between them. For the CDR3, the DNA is TGTGCTAGTGGTTCCCCGCAAAGTGGCCGGAAAACTGAAGCTTTCTTT. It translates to CASGSPQSGRKTEAFF.

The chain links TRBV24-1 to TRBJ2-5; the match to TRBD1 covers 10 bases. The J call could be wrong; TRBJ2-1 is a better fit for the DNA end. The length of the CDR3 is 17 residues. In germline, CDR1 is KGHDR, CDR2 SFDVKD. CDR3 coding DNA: TGTGCCACCAGTGACTCCGGTTGGGGACAGGGGTACAATGAGCAGTTCTTC. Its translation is CATSDSGWGQGYNEQFF.